One sample yielded the 26 T cell receptor beta chains listed below, sequenced in a study of blood T cell repertoires in COVID-19. Sequencing was performed with immunoSEQ multiplex PCR; in TCRdb, only in-frame clones are kept and a portion is missing. Here the sample spans more than 300,000 clones, about 91% being singletons. The sample was peripheral blood. The source of these receptors is a woman aged 30 to 39 with COVID-19, enrolled during active disease.

The rearrangement links TRBV7-2 to TRBJ2-2; TRBD2 aligns across 12 bases. The V gene's germline CDR1 is SGHTA and CDR2 FQGNSA. The CDR3 runs to 16 residues. Trimming at V came to 5 bases and at J to 5 bases, leaving 6 bases not matched to a gene. CDR3 coding DNA: TGTGCCAGCAGCCTCCTAGCGGGGGGGCTTACCGGGGAGCTGTTTTTT. Translated: CASSLLAGGLTGELFF.

The chain joins TRBV6-5 to TRBJ1-2; D perhaps matches TRBD1 (5 bases). The germline gives CDR1 MNHEY, CDR2 SVGAGI. The V and J ends lost 5 bases and 4 bases respectively, with 11 bases between them. CDR3 size: 13 residues. CDR3: CASSIGRGYGYTF. The CDR3, as DNA: TGTGCCAGCAGTATAGGGAGGGGCTATGGCTACACCTTC.

The V gene is TRBV12-3 or TRBV12-4, the J gene TRBJ2-2; unclear D gene. This CDR3 spans 13 amino acids. Trimming took off 2 bases at V and 5 bases at J, with 6 bases between the two ends. DNA for the CDR3: TGTGCCAGCAGTTTAAGACAAACCGGGGAGCTGTTTTTT. Protein: CASSLRQTGELFF.

V usage is TRBV11-3 and J usage is TRBJ1-3; D ambiguous. Germline lookup yields CDR1 SGHNT and CDR2 YENEEA. This CDR3 is 18 amino acids long. The V gene lost 5 bases and the J gene lost 0 bases, with 20 bases spanning the gap. This CDR3 is CASSLTGWWAVSGNTIYF. CDR3 bases: TGTGCCAGCAGCCTGACCGGTTGGTGGGCAGTCTCTGGAAACACCATATATTTT.

J is TRBJ1-1 and V is TRBV5-1, with 7 bases matching TRBD1. V shed 4 bases and J 2 bases; nucleotides not matched to a gene: 5. CDR1 and CDR2 from the germline V gene are SGHRS and YFSETQ. The CDR3 is made up of 14 amino acids. The CDR3 bases are TGCGCCAGCAGCACAGGGGACGGAAACACTGAAGCTTTCTTT. It encodes CASSTGDGNTEAFF. The full variable domain, rest sourced from reference TRBV5-1 and TRBJ1-1, is KAGVTQTPRYLIKTRGQQVTLSCSPISGHRSVSWYQQTPGQGLQFLFEYFSETQRNKGNFPGRFSGRQFSNSRSEMNVSTLELGDSALYLCASSTGDGNTEAFFGQGTRLTVV.

This rearrangement joins TRBV5-5 to TRBJ1-6; 8 nucleotides line up with TRBD1. CDR1 and CDR2 (germline): SGHKS, YYEKEE (reference sequence). The CDR3 totals 16 residues. With 2 bases clipped from V and 7 bases from J, the junction kept 8 bases outside the gene matches. CDR3 coding DNA: TGTGCCAGCAGCTTAGTACAGGGGGTTGGGAATTCACCCCTCCACTTT. Translating it yields CASSLVQGVGNSPLHF.

At least ten counts were recorded for this clone. The rearrangement uses TRBV29-1 and TRBJ1-1; TRBD1 might be the D (6 bases). Germline CDR1 is SQVTM and CDR2 is ANQGSEA. There are 16 residues in the CDR3. V was shortened by 4 bases and J by 0 bases, with 18 bases between the two germline ends. The CDR3 DNA reads TGCAGCGTTGCCGGCAGGGGCACTTCGATGAACACTGAAGCTTTCTTT. It specifies CSVAGRGTSMNTEAFF.

The chain couples TRBV7-9 to TRBJ1-4, with TRBD1 matching over 10 bases. Germline V gene sequence: CDR1 SEHNR, CDR2 FQNEAQ (reference sequence). This CDR3 is built from 19 residues. The J segment lost 3 bases and the V segment lost 4 bases, leaving 14 bases of the junction unmatched. CDR3: CASSYSRGTGVLSNEKLFF. DNA for the CDR3: TGTGCCAGCAGCTACTCTCGTGGGACAGGGGTTCTATCTAATGAAAAACTGTTTTTT.

The chain combines TRBV11-2 with TRBJ2-3; TRBD2 aligns across 7 bases. Germline values: CDR1 SGHAT, CDR2 FQNNGV. Trimming took 3 bases from V and 1 from J; bases not matched to a gene: 4. The CDR3 contains 15 residues. The CDR3 region is CASSFSGWGTDTQYF. The DNA of the CDR3 is TGTGCCAGCAGCTTTAGCGGGTGGGGCACAGATACGCAGTATTTT.

The chain recombines TRBV5-4 with TRBJ1-2; 11 nucleotides match TRBD1. V was pared by 2 bases and J by 1 base, with 7 bases of the junction left unmatched. This CDR3 region has 17 residues. Germline V CDR1 and CDR2: SGHNT, YYREEE (reference sequence). CDR3 DNA: TGTGCCAGCAGCTTCAGGACAGGGGGCCGCTTTAACTATGGCTACACCTTC. Translating gives CASSFRTGGRFNYGYTF.

The rearrangement uses TRBV3-1 (or the pseudogene TRBV3-2) and TRBJ2-5, with 10 bases that match TRBD2. Germline-derived CDR1 and CDR2 are LGHDT and YNNKEL (reference sequence). The junction had 8 bases not matched to a gene; V was cut back by 1 base and J by 0 bases. The length of the CDR3 is 18 residues. DNA for the CDR3: TGTGCCAGCAGCCAAGTAGCTAGCGGGGGCTGGTACCAAGAGACCCAGTACTTC. It yields the protein CASSQVASGGWYQETQYF.

The CDR3 region is CASSIGGAAEAFF. The CDR3 region has the DNA TGTGCCAGTAGTATCGGGGGGGCCGCTGAAGCTTTCTTT. The chain carries TRBV19 and TRBJ1-1; possible D gene TRBD1, 6 bases. V was clipped by 3 bases and J by 6 bases, with 11 bases between them. The germline V gene has CDR1 LNHDA and CDR2 SQIVND (reference sequence). The CDR3 loop spans 13 amino acids. Using reference TRBV19 and TRBJ1-1 for the parts outside the CDR3, the full variable domain is DGGITQSPKYLFRKEGQNVTLSCEQNLNHDAMYWYRQDPGQGLRLIYYSQIVNDFQKGDIAEGYSVSREKKESFPLTVTSAQKNPTAFYLCASSIGGAAEAFFGQGTRLTVV.

This chain uses TRBV11-3 with TRBJ2-7; D is possibly TRBD1 (5 bases). The germline V gene encodes CDR1 SGHNT and CDR2 YENEEA. V was pared by 5 bases and J by 6 bases, with 11 bases between. The CDR3 is 12 amino acids. CDR3 DNA: TGTGCCAGCAGCCACAGACAGCCCGAGCAGTACTTC. Encoded protein: CASSHRQPEQYF.

This clone was counted a single time. V and J are TRBV14 and TRBJ2-7; 9 positions agree with TRBD1. The V gene end was trimmed by 4 bases and the J gene end by 6 bases; junction bases not matched to a gene: 7. CDR1 and CDR2 from the germline V gene are SGHDN and FVKESK. The CDR3 is 14 amino acids. In nucleotides, the CDR3 is TGTGCCAGCAGCCTGGTCCCGGGACAGGGCGAGCAGTACTTC. Its translation: CASSLVPGQGEQYF. The complete variable domain, with remaining parts taken from reference TRBV14 and TRBJ2-7, reads EAGVTQFPSHSVIEKGQTVTLRCDPISGHDNLYWYRRVMGKEIKFLLHFVKESKQDESGMPNNRFLAERTGGTYSTLKVQPAELEDSGVYFCASSLVPGQGEQYFGPGTRLTVT.

The J gene is TRBJ1-5, the V gene TRBV18, with no clear D. Trimming left V 2 bases short and J 2 bases short, with 4 bases between. CDR1 and CDR2 (germline): KGHSH, LQKENI. The CDR3 is 13 amino acids. The CDR3 loop reads CASSPSGNQPQHF. CDR3 sequence (DNA): TGTGCCAGCTCACCATCAGGCAATCAGCCCCAGCATTTT.

The J gene is TRBJ1-5, the V gene TRBV6-1, with no clear D. CDR1 is MNHNS, CDR2 SASEGT, per germline. The ends were cut back, 1 base at V and 11 bases at J, with 12 bases in the middle. The CDR3 totals 13 residues. The CDR3 reads CASSEGGHRAQHF. The CDR3 coding sequence is TGTGCCAGCAGTGAAGGAGGCCATCGAGCCCAGCATTTT.

This clone was observed a single time. V is TRBV3-1 (or the pseudogene TRBV3-2) and J is TRBJ1-1; 9 nucleotides agree with TRBD1. The CDR3 is 16 residues long. The V and J ends lost 0 bases and 6 bases, in that order; junction bases with no gene match: 8. Germline lookup yields CDR1 LGHDT and CDR2 YNNKEL (reference sequence). DNA for the CDR3: TGTGCCAGCAGCCAAGATCAGCGGACAGGGGTTCCTGAAGCTTTCTTT. This gives the protein CASSQDQRTGVPEAFF.

The sample holds one count of this clone. The chain joins TRBV5-1 to TRBJ1-4; D remains unclear. In germline, CDR1 is SGHRS, CDR2 YFSETQ. CDR3 length: 13 amino acids. V lost 0 bases and J 7 bases, leaving 7 bases between the germline ends. The CDR3 protein is CASSLGESEKLFF. The CDR3 coding sequence is TGCGCCAGCAGCTTGGGAGAAAGTGAAAAACTGTTTTTT.

This chain links TRBV18 with TRBJ1-1; the match to TRBD1 covers 7 bases. This CDR3 comprises 16 residues. Trimming took 3 bases from V and 5 from J; bases not matched to a gene: 12. Per germline, CDR1 KGHSH and CDR2 LQKENI. CDR3 sequence reads: CASSPLDLTGKTEAFF. CDR3 in DNA: TGTGCCAGCTCACCCCTGGACCTGACAGGGAAAACTGAAGCTTTCTTT.

The chain links TRBV5-6 to TRBJ1-5; D unclear. Germline lookup yields CDR1 SGHDT and CDR2 YYEEEE. The V and J ends lost 2 bases and 9 bases respectively, with 12 bases between them. The CDR3 loop spans 13 amino acids. Here the CDR3 reads CASSFGTRGPQHF. CDR3 DNA: TGTGCCAGCAGCTTTGGCACTCGGGGGCCCCAGCATTTT.

There are a few counts of this clone. The rearrangement uses TRBV28 and TRBJ1-2; no reliable D call. The germline CDR1 and CDR2 sequences are MDHEN and SYDVKM. This CDR3 spans 13 amino acids. Between the trimmed V and J ends, which lost 6 bases and 1 base, there was a span of 9 bases. CDR3 protein: CASSPFNNYGYTF. DNA of the CDR3: TGTGCCAGCAGCCCTTTTAATAACTATGGCTACACCTTC.

DNA of the CDR3: TGCAGTGCTAGTGGGCGCGGGGTCCCTGAAGCTTTCTTT. It is translated as CSASGRGVPEAFF. The rearrangement uses TRBV20-1 and TRBJ1-1; D is undetermined. V lost 3 bases to trimming and J lost 6 bases, with 14 bases between them. Germline CDR1 and CDR2: DFQATT and SNEGSKA (reference sequence). The CDR3 has 13 residues.

The J gene is TRBJ2-3, the V gene TRBV14; D is unresolved. Germline CDR1 is SGHDN and CDR2 is FVKESK. V was cut by 0 bases and J by 4 bases, with 5 bases left in between. This CDR3 region has 13 residues. CDR3 loop: CASSQDRADTQYF. The CDR3 DNA follows: TGTGCCAGCAGCCAAGATCGCGCAGATACGCAGTATTTT.

In DNA form, the CDR3 reads TGTGCCACCAGTGATCGTCAGGGTATGGCAGATACGCAGTATTTT. Protein product: CATSDRQGMADTQYF. The chain carries TRBV24-1 and TRBJ2-3, with D possibly TRBD1 on 5 matching bases. The V gene's germline CDR1 is KGHDR and CDR2 SFDVKD. The CDR3 has 15 amino acids. Trimming left V 3 bases short and J 4 bases short, with 13 bases between.

Only one count was recorded for this clone. The gene calls are TRBV7-9 and TRBJ1-6, with 8 positions matching TRBD1. V shed 5 bases, J shed 6 bases, and the junction held 6 bases outside the gene matches. This CDR3 spans 15 amino acids. In germline, CDR1 is SEHNR, CDR2 FQNEAQ (reference sequence). This CDR3 is CASSPRTGINSPLHF. The CDR3, as DNA: TGTGCCAGCAGCCCTCGGACAGGGATTAATTCACCCCTCCACTTT.

This clone was seen just once. This chain joins TRBV30 and TRBJ1-2; 7 bases are a match to TRBD1. This CDR3 has 16 residues. The trim removed 5 bases at V and 12 bases at J, leaving 24 bases unmatched. Per germline, CDR1 GTSNPN and CDR2 SVGIG (reference sequence). CDR3 nucleotides: TGTGCCTGGGGCGGATCCTCAGACAGGGTTGGGGCGTCTAACACCTTC. As protein: CAWGGSSDRVGASNTF.